These 19 T cell receptor beta chains share one sample of origin, sequenced in a study of blood T cell repertoires in COVID-19. Here immunoSEQ multiplex PCR was the method, and the copy in TCRdb shows in-frame clones only, minus some. The sample holds 100,000 to 150,000 clones; roughly 72% are singletons and the top ten take over 4.5%. The sequencing sample was made of peripheral blood. These receptor sequences come from a man in his 60s with acute or convalescent COVID-19.

CDR3 bases: TGTGCCAGCAGTGCCCTATCCGCGTCAACCTACGAGCAGTACTTC. Its translation: CASSALSASTYEQYF. V gene TRBV2 combines with J gene TRBJ2-7, with D unclear. The V gene lost 4 bases and the J gene lost 2 bases, with 15 bases spanning the gap. Germline CDR1 reads SNHLY; CDR2 reads FYNNEI. This CDR3 is 15 amino acids long.

The rearrangement links TRBV9 to TRBJ2-1; 11 bases are shared with TRBD2. The CDR3 covers 15 residues. Germline assignment: CDR1 SGDLS and CDR2 YYNGEE. The V and J ends lost 3 bases and 5 bases, in that order; junction bases with no gene match: 4. CDR3 nucleotide sequence: TGTGCCAGCAGCGCGGGACTAGCGGCCAACAATGAGCAGTTCTTC. Protein product: CASSAGLAANNEQFF. The variable domain in full, completed from reference TRBV9 and TRBJ2-1, reads DSGVTQTPKHLITATGQRVTLRCSPRSGDLSVYWYQQSLDQGLQFLIQYYNGEERAKGNILERFSAQQFPDLHSELNLSSLELGDSALYFCASSAGLAANNEQFFGPGTRLTVL.

J is TRBJ2-7 and V is TRBV30; D is uncertain. The germline gives CDR1 GTSNPN, CDR2 SVGIG (reference sequence). Trimming took 2 bases from V and 2 from J, leaving 7 bases between them. This CDR3 has 12 amino acids. The CDR3 here is CAWSLSPYEQYF. The DNA of the CDR3 is TGTGCCTGGAGTTTGAGTCCCTACGAGCAGTACTTC. Using reference TRBV30 and TRBJ2-7 for the parts outside the CDR3, the full variable domain is SQTIHQWPATLVQPVGSPLSLECTVEGTSNPNLYWYRQAAGRGLQLLFYSVGIGQISSEVPQNLSASRPQDRQFILSSKKLLLSDSGFYLCAWSLSPYEQYFGPGTRLTVT.

The chain joins TRBV7-9 to TRBJ1-3; TRBD1 is a possible D gene (6 bases). The CDR3 is 15 residues long. Per the germline V gene, CDR1 is SEHNR and CDR2 is FQNEAQ (reference sequence). The V end was cut by 1 base, the J end by 4 bases, with 11 bases between. In nucleotides, the CDR3 is TGTGCCAGCAGCTTAGGGGACATCAGGGGAAACACCATATATTTT. Translation: CASSLGDIRGNTIYF.

The chain combines TRBV2 with TRBJ1-2, with 11 bases aligning to TRBD1. V was clipped by 7 bases and J by 0 bases; unmatched bases: 10. There are 17 residues in the CDR3. Germline values: CDR1 SNHLY, CDR2 FYNNEI. CDR3 amino acids: CASTAGQGDQPNYGYTF. CDR3 bases: TGTGCCAGCACAGCGGGACAGGGGGATCAACCTAACTATGGCTACACCTTC.

The chain couples TRBV5-5 to TRBJ1-1; 8 nucleotides match TRBD1. The CDR3 totals 18 residues. V lost 0 bases to trimming and J lost 0 bases; unmatched junction nucleotides: 10. CDR1 and CDR2 (germline): SGHKS, YYEKEE (reference sequence). CDR3 sequence: CASSLATQGAWVNTEAFF. CDR3 DNA: TGTGCCAGCAGCTTGGCTACTCAGGGGGCTTGGGTGAACACTGAAGCTTTCTTT.

The V and J genes are TRBV18 and TRBJ2-3; 8 nucleotides line up with TRBD2. The junction had 8 bases not matched to a gene; V was cut back by 2 bases and J by 4 bases. The germline gives CDR1 KGHSH, CDR2 LQKENI. The CDR3 contains 16 residues. In nucleotides, the CDR3 is TGTGCCAGCTCACCAACCCAGCGGGAGTCACCAGATACGCAGTATTTT. This translates into CASSPTQRESPDTQYF. The full variable domain, in which reference TRBV18 and TRBJ2-3 provide the parts outside the CDR3, is NAGVMQNPRHLVRRRGQEARLRCSPMKGHSHVYWYRQLPEEGLKFMVYLQKENIIDESGMPKERFSAEFPKEGPSILRIQQVVRGDSAAYFCASSPTQRESPDTQYFGPGTRLTVL.

The rearrangement links TRBV6-5 to TRBJ1-5, with 9 bases aligning to TRBD1. The CDR3 consists of 13 residues. V gave up 6 bases and J gave up 5 bases; unmatched junction bases: 2. Looked up from germline, CDR1 is MNHEY and CDR2 is SVGAGI. The CDR3 DNA sequence: TGTGCCAGCAGCGGGGACAGGGATCAGCCCCAGCATTTT. Protein sequence: CASSGDRDQPQHF.

This chain uses TRBV6-1 with TRBJ1-5; tentative D call: TRBD1 (6 bases). V lost 2 bases and J lost 7, with 21 bases in between. Germline V gene sequence: CDR1 MNHNS, CDR2 SASEGT. The CDR3 spans 17 residues. The CDR3 loop reads CASSEIRGARAGQPQHF. CDR3 DNA sequence: TGTGCCAGCAGTGAAATTCGGGGGGCGCGGGCCGGGCAGCCCCAGCATTTT.

The genes are TRBV19 and TRBJ2-4, with D unresolved. Between the trimmed V and J ends, which lost 0 bases and 7 bases, there was a span of 7 bases. Germline lookup yields CDR1 LNHDA and CDR2 SQIVND (reference sequence). The CDR3 sequence is 13 residues long. CDR3 protein: CASSIEAENIQYF. The CDR3 region has the DNA TGTGCCAGTAGTATAGAGGCGGAGAACATTCAGTACTTC.

The V and J genes are TRBV3-1 (or the pseudogene TRBV3-2) and TRBJ2-7, with TRBD2 identical over 14 bases. The CDR3 totals 15 residues. Trimming at V came to 4 bases and at J to 8 bases, leaving 7 bases not matched to a gene. Germline V gene lookup returns CDR1 LGHDT and CDR2 YNNKEL (reference sequence). Written as DNA, the CDR3 is TGTGCCAGCAGCCCGCCGGGACTAGCGGGAGTTCAGCAGTACTTC. Amino acids: CASSPPGLAGVQQYF.

V and J are TRBV18 and TRBJ2-7; the match to TRBD2 covers 7 bases. Unmatched junction bases numbered 13, after V lost 6 bases and J lost 5 bases. Germline V gene lookup returns CDR1 KGHSH and CDR2 LQKENI. This CDR3 has 15 amino acids. The CDR3 bases are TGTGCCAGCTCGCAATTAGGGACTAATGGAGACGAGCAGTACTTC. As protein: CASSQLGTNGDEQYF.

DNA of the CDR3: TGTGCCAGCAGTCGCGGAGGATCGGCTGGAAACACCATATATTTT. Translating it yields CASSRGGSAGNTIYF. This chain links TRBV6-5 with TRBJ1-3; D unclear. Germline lookup yields CDR1 MNHEY and CDR2 SVGAGI. The CDR3 totals 15 residues. V dropped 5 bases and J dropped 2 bases, with 13 bases sitting between them.

The chain combines TRBV7-3 with TRBJ2-7; TRBD2 matches 8 bases. The V gene end was trimmed by 2 bases and the J gene end by 3 bases; junction bases not matched to a gene: 3. Germline CDR1 SGHTA, CDR2 FQGTGA. The CDR3 runs to 14 residues. For the CDR3, the DNA is TGTGCCAGCAGCTTAGACGCGGGGGGCTACGAGCAGTACTTC. Translated, it gives CASSLDAGGYEQYF.

This chain joins TRBV19 and TRBJ1-6; D is possibly TRBD1 (6 bases). CDR1 is LNHDA, CDR2 SQIVND, per germline (reference sequence). This CDR3 region has 16 residues. V lost 9 bases to trimming and J lost 3 bases, with 18 bases between them. The CDR3 nucleotides are TGTGCCAGCAAGGAACAGGGAATTTTCTATAATTCACCCCTCCACTTT. This codes for CASKEQGIFYNSPLHF.

This clone was observed a few times. This chain joins TRBV28 and TRBJ1-5; D ambiguous. The CDR3 length is 16 residues. Looked up from germline, CDR1 is MDHEN and CDR2 is SYDVKM. The V and J ends lost 3 bases and 0 bases respectively, with 12 bases between them. Here the CDR3 reads CASSFGSVISNQPQHF. CDR3 nucleotide sequence: TGTGCCAGCAGTTTCGGTTCGGTCATTAGCAATCAGCCCCAGCATTTT.

This clone is a singleton in its sample. V usage is TRBV6-1 and J usage is TRBJ1-2; D might be TRBD1 (6 bases). The CDR3 is 16 amino acids. The ends were cut back, 1 base at V and 6 bases at J, with 18 bases in the middle. The V gene's germline CDR1 is MNHNS and CDR2 SASEGT. CDR3 coding DNA: TGTGCCAGCAGTGAAGAGATTTCAGGCAGGGGAGATGGCTACACCTTC. Translation gives CASSEEISGRGDGYTF.

The chain joins TRBV30 to TRBJ1-2; 7 positions match TRBD1. This CDR3 has 17 amino acids. Germline CDR1 is GTSNPN and CDR2 is SVGIG (reference sequence). Trimming removed 0 bases from V and 4 bases from J; junction bases left unmatched: 14. CDR3 loop: CAWSVKGAQSWSYGYTF. In DNA, the CDR3 is TGTGCCTGGAGTGTAAAGGGGGCCCAGTCATGGAGCTATGGCTACACCTTC.

The genes are TRBV9 and TRBJ2-5; 10 bases are a match to TRBD2. Germline V CDR1 and CDR2: SGDLS, YYNGEE. CDR3 length equals 16 residues. The junction had 5 bases not matched to a gene; V was cut back by 0 bases and J by 3 bases. The CDR3 protein is CASSVVGTSEEETQYF. The CDR3 DNA sequence: TGTGCCAGCAGCGTAGTTGGGACTAGCGAAGAAGAGACCCAGTACTTC.